The rows below give T cell receptor beta chains drawn from one sample of a study of a mutant IDH1 vaccine in newly diagnosed glioma. Some clones are missing from TCRdb's copy, which holds only in-frame ones; the method was immunoSEQ multiplex PCR. The sample holds around 52,000 clones, about nine tenths seen once. For these receptors, no antigen is known. Sequences were derived from PBMCs, sampled from a glioma patient whose treatment included an IDH1 peptide vaccine. Source of these receptors: a woman in her thirties or forties with glioma. Both conserved end residues are part of each CDR3. The size field is filled for only some rows; it gives once, few, many or a size class.

cdr3_length | clone_size | j_call | v_call | cdr3_aa
12 | once | TRBJ2-7 | TRBV2 | CASSERKYEQYF
15 | - | TRBJ1-4 | TRBV27 | CASRSPGRLNEKLFF
15 | - | TRBJ2-1 | TRBV4-1 | CASSQGTSGYNEQFF
15 | - | TRBJ1-5 | TRBV19 | CASSIRHNSNQPQHF
13 | - | TRBJ2-7 | TRBV2 | CASSGLTPYEQYF
14 | - | TRBJ1-2 | TRBV29-1 | CSTRETGASYGYTF
15 | - | TRBJ2-7 | TRBV9 | CASSASPGPGYEQYF
15 | once | TRBJ1-2 | TRBV18 | CASSPITGTGYGYTF
14 | few | TRBJ1-5 | TRBV6-6 | CASRLDRATEPQHF
15 | - | TRBJ1-4 | TRBV2 | CASSDLGQGNEKLFF
16 | - | TRBJ2-5 | TRBV28 | CASSPRVAATQETQYF
14 | - | TRBJ2-7 | TRBV5-1 | CASSYGQGTYEQYF
13 | - | TRBJ1-1 | TRBV2 | CASRGQGNTEAFF
15 | - | TRBJ2-7 | TRBV5-6 | CASSPLDRAGDEQYF
11 | - | TRBJ1-1 | TRBV30 | CAWKDGTEAFF
14 | - | TRBJ2-3 | TRBV28 | CASSPPGGTDTQYF
14 | - | TRBJ2-6 | TRBV9 | CASSVEYGANVLTF
17 | - | TRBJ2-1 | TRBV7-8 | CASTLGTVPSLHNEQFF
14 | once | TRBJ1-3 | TRBV5-8 | CASSLYGSGNTIYF
15 | once | TRBJ1-3 | TRBV7-9 | CASSLAGGSGNTIYF
15 | - | TRBJ1-5 | TRBV18 | CASSQEAGEGQPQHF
12 | - | TRBJ2-1 | TRBV10-3 | CAISQGGNEQFF
16 | - | TRBJ2-3 | TRBV27 | CASSSPPSGPQGTQYF
15 | - | TRBJ1-1 | TRBV7-2 | CASSLVSGVNTEAFF
15 | - | TRBJ1-4 | TRBV25-1 | CASSGDRGASEKLFF
15 | few | TRBJ1-5 | TRBV6-6 | CASSYEGNSNQPQHF
16 | - | TRBJ2-1 | TRBV4-1 | CASSQGSGSSYNEQFF
13 | - | TRBJ1-2 | TRBV10-2 | CASTSGPLYGYTF
16 | - | TRBJ1-6 | TRBV7-9 | CASSHGQGFYNSPLHF
16 | few | TRBJ2-1 | TRBV27 | CASSPRGRGGSGEQFF
16 | - | TRBJ2-1 | TRBV11-2 | CASNPLLAGVNNEQFF
17 | - | TRBJ2-5 | TRBV28 | CASSIGLAGGRQETQYF
15 | - | TRBJ2-7 | TRBV14 | CASSHQGQGAHEQYF
14 | - | TRBJ2-1 | TRBV25-1 | CASSESVSRNEQFF
13 | - | TRBJ1-6 | TRBV19 | CASAGQYNSPLHF
14 | - | TRBJ1-1 | TRBV5-1 | CASSLDALNTEAFF
8 | - | TRBJ1-1 | TRBV29-1 | CSVGEAFF
16 | - | TRBJ1-4 | TRBV7-9 | CASSLEGQRSNEKLFF
14 | - | TRBJ2-1 | TRBV19 | CASSIGGRNNEQFF
15 | - | TRBJ2-7 | TRBV6-1 | CASTRTSGRAYEQYF
13 | - | TRBJ2-1 | TRBV6-5 | CASSYVDGNEQFF
15 | few | TRBJ1-1 | TRBV4-3 | CASSQSPTMNTEAFF
15 | few | TRBJ1-4 | TRBV6-1 | CASSDPGTGAEKLFF
19 | - | TRBJ2-6 | TRBV15 | CATSRGEGTGEMRANVLTF
15 | - | TRBJ2-5 | TRBV9 | CASSVDGQGRETQYF
16 | - | TRBJ1-5 | TRBV4-1 | CASSHGGQGGNQPQHF
14 | - | TRBJ2-2 | TRBV19 | CASFAAGVDGELFF
14 | - | TRBJ1-1 | TRBV7-6 | CASSPPRDSSEAFF
14 | - | TRBJ2-7 | TRBV11-1 | CASSFRDRGREQYF
14 | - | TRBJ2-3 | TRBV5-1 | CASTGLTSTDTQYF
15 | - | TRBJ2-1 | TRBV12-5 | CASQLAGGPGDEQFF
15 | - | TRBJ1-2 | TRBV2 | CASSLRDRRPYGYTF
13 | - | TRBJ2-7 | TRBV6-1 | CASSEGRGPEQYF
13 | - | TRBJ2-7 | TRBV6-6 | CASSHGGGYEQYF
16 | - | TRBJ1-2 | TRBV4-1 | CASSQLVDTANYGYTF
14 | - | TRBJ2-5 | TRBV7-8 | CASSYRGLGETQYF
16 | - | TRBJ2-3 | TRBV5-1 | CASPSPPDRRGDTQYF
14 | - | TRBJ2-5 | TRBV2 | CASKQGAPDETQYF
15 | once | TRBJ2-1 | TRBV2 | CATRNRAVPYDEQFF
13 | once | TRBJ2-1 | TRBV6-6 | CASSYGRGNEQFF